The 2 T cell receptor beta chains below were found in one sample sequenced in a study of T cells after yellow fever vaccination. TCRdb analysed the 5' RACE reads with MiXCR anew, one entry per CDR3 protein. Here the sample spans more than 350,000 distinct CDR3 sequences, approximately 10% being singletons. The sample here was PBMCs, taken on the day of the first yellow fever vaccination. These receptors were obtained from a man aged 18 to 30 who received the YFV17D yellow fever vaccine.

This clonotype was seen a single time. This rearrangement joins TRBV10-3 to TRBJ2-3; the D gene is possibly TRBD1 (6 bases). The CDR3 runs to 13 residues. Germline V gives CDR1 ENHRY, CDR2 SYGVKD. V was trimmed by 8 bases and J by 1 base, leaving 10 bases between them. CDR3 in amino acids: CAIRDMGTDTQYF. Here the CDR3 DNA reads TGTGCCATCCGGGACATGGGCACAGATACGCAGTATTTT.

This chain's CDR3 is CASSRGTGKAQPQHF. CDR3 sequence (DNA): TGTGCCAGCAGCCGGGGGACAGGAAAGGCTCAGCCCCAGCATTTT. V is TRBV7-9 and J is TRBJ1-5; TRBD1 matches at 8 bases. The CDR3 extends over 15 amino acids. Per the germline V gene, CDR1 is SEHNR and CDR2 is FQNEAQ (reference sequence). Trimming removed 5 bases from V and 6 bases from J; junction bases left unmatched: 9.